This TCR beta chain was found in a study of cytomegalovirus exposure and HLA in healthy donors. This CDR3 is 12 amino acids long. Trimming shortened V by 6 bases and J by 5 bases, and 9 bases separated the two germline ends. Germline V gene sequence: CDR1 SGHNT, CDR2 YYREEE (reference sequence). This clone was detected only once. What it recognizes is unknown. General observations from the study: Investigators reported about 160 TCR beta chains as tied to cytomegalovirus.

The primer mix had 60 Vbeta and 13 Jbeta primers. The protocol was immunoSEQ multiplex PCR, while the TCRdb copy is restricted to in-frame clones and leaves out a portion. In the table there are tens of thousands of clones, about 71% of which are singletons. The origin of this receptor is a woman between 45 and 65 years old in good health and CMV-seropositive. The chain combines TRBV5-4 with TRBJ2-1; D may be TRBD2 (5 bases). The sequenced sample was PBMCs. CDR3 sequence: CASKLGNNEQFF. For the CDR3, the DNA is TGTGCCAGCAAACTAGGAAACAATGAGCAGTTCTTC. The full variable domain, completed using reference TRBV5-4 and TRBJ2-1, is ETGVTQSPTHLIKTRGQQVTLRCSSQSGHNTVSWYQQALGQGPQFIFQYYREEENGRGNFPPRFSGLQFPNYSSELNVNALELDDSALYLCASKLGNNEQFFGPGTRLTVL.